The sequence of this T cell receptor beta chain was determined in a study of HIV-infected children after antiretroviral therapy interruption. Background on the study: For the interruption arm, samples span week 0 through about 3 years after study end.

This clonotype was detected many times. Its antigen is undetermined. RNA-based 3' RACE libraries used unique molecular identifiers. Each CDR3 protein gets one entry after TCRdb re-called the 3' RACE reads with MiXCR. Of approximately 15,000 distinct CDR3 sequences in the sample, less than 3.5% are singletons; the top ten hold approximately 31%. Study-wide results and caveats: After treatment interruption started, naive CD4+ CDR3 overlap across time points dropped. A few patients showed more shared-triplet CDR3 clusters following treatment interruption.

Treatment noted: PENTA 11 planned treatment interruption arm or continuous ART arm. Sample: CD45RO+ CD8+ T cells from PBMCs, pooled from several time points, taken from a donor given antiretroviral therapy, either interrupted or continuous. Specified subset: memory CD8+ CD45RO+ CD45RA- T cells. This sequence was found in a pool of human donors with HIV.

The chain's CDR3 is CASNPGAGGQETQYF. The CDR3 DNA reads as TGTGCCAGCAATCCGGGGGCAGGGGGTCAAGAGACCCAGTACTTC. This chain joins TRBV6-1 and TRBJ2-5; D perhaps matches TRBD1 (7 bases). Germline V CDR1 and CDR2: MNHNS, SASEGT. V dropped 7 bases and J dropped 2 bases, with 17 bases sitting between them. The CDR3 runs to 15 residues.